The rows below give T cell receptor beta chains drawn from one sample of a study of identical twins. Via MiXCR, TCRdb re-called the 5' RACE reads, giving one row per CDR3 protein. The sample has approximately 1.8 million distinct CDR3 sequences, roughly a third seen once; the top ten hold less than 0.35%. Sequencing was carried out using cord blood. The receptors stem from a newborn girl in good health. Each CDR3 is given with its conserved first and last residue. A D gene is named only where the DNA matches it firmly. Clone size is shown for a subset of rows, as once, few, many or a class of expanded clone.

CASSFGLADNSYEQYF,TGCGCCAGCAGCTTTGGACTAGCCGACAACTCCTACGAGCAGTACTTC,TRBV5-1,few,16,TRBD2,TRBJ2-7
CASFVVGGYTF,TGTGCCAGCTTTGTCGTTGGCGGCTACACCTTC,TRBV2,.,11,.,TRBJ1-2
CASSQKTLYEQYF,TGTGCCAGCAGCCAAAAGACATTGTACGAGCAGTACTTC,TRBV14,few,13,.,TRBJ2-7
CASSQQPVIGNIQYF,TGTGCCAGCAGCCAGCAACCGGTGATTGGAAACATTCAGTACTTC,TRBV3-1,few,15,.,TRBJ2-4
CSARRDRLNTEAFF,TGCAGTGCTAGACGGGACAGACTAAACACTGAAGCTTTCTTT,TRBV20-1,.,14,TRBD1,TRBJ1-1
CASGDKVQETQYF,TGTGCCAGCGGCGACAAGGTTCAAGAGACCCAGTACTTC,TRBV6-2/TRBV6-3,.,13,.,TRBJ2-5
CASSYRLRTGYYEQYF,TGTGCCAGCAGTTACCGGCTACGGACAGGTTACTACGAGCAGTACTTC,TRBV6-2/TRBV6-3,.,16,TRBD1,TRBJ2-7
CASSIRQGNYEQYF,TGTGCCAGTAGTATTCGACAGGGAAACTACGAGCAGTACTTC,TRBV19,few,14,TRBD1,TRBJ2-7
CAARLGRTQYF,TGTGCCGCTCGGCTCGGGCGGACGCAGTATTTT,TRBV6-1,few,11,.,TRBJ2-3
CSASQGADGYTF,TGCAGTGCTTCCCAGGGTGCGGATGGCTACACCTTC,TRBV20-1,few,12,.,TRBJ1-2
CAISEAEGRREQYF,TGTGCCATCAGTGAGGCAGAGGGGAGGCGGGAGCAGTACTTC,TRBV10-3,few,14,TRBD2,TRBJ2-4
CSVPGAGNTIYF,TGCAGCGTTCCAGGGGCTGGAAACACCATATATTTT,TRBV29-1,.,12,.,TRBJ1-3
CASSPRDGRTETQYF,TGTGCCAGCTCACCACGGGACGGGCGTACAGAGACCCAGTACTTC,TRBV18,.,15,.,TRBJ2-5
CASSLDATGKNEKLFF,TGTGCCAGCAGCTTAGATGCTACAGGCAAGAATGAAAAACTGTTTTTT,TRBV7-2,.,16,.,TRBJ1-4
CASSDPRTNYGYTF,TGTGCCAGCAGTGATCCCAGAACTAACTATGGCTACACCTTC,TRBV6-1,.,14,.,TRBJ1-2
CASSFREGGEQFF,TGTGCCAGCAGTTTTCGCGAGGGCGGTGAGCAGTTCTTC,TRBV27,few,13,.,TRBJ2-1
CASTHAGSITDTQYF,TGTGCCAGTACGCACGCGGGCAGCATTACAGATACGCAGTATTTT,TRBV28,.,15,.,TRBJ2-3
CASGLTPGKETQYF,TGTGCTAGTGGTTTAACGCCAGGGAAGGAGACCCAGTACTTC,TRBV12-5,.,14,.,TRBJ2-5
CASSSTSSPYNEQFF,TGTGCCAGCAGTTCAACCTCGTCCCCCTACAATGAGCAGTTCTTC,TRBV28,.,15,.,TRBJ2-1
CASSLGQGYSPLHF,TGTGCCAGCAGCTTGGGACAGGGTTATTCACCCCTCCACTTT,TRBV13,many,14,TRBD1,TRBJ1-6
CSARGVADQETQYF,TGCAGTGCTAGAGGAGTAGCGGATCAAGAGACCCAGTACTTC,TRBV20-1,.,14,.,TRBJ2-5
CASSYRGPGELFF,TGTGCCAGCAGTTACAGGGGGCCCGGGGAGCTGTTTTTT,TRBV6-2/TRBV6-3,once,13,TRBD1,TRBJ2-2
CASSLMLAGGLTDRQYF,TGTGCCAGCAGCTTAATGCTAGCGGGGGGTCTCACAGATAGGCAGTATTTT,TRBV7-2,.,17,TRBD2,TRBJ2-3
CASRIKTAVSYNEQYF,TGTGCCAGCAGGATAAAAACAGCGGTCTCCTACAATGAGCAGTACTTC,TRBV27,.,16,.,TRBJ2-5
CASSFRESNYGYTF,TGCGCCAGCAGCTTCCGGGAATCTAACTATGGCTACACCTTC,TRBV5-1,.,14,.,TRBJ1-2
CASSSRLAGPTDTQYF,TGTGCCAGCAGCTCCCGACTAGCGGGACCCACAGATACGCAGTATTTT,TRBV7-8,many,16,TRBD2,TRBJ2-3
CASSQDPVGQTDTQYF,TGTGCCAGCAGCCAAGATCCGGTGGGACAGACAGATACGCAGTATTTT,TRBV4-2,few,16,TRBD1,TRBJ2-3
CASSLRTGRGYTF,TGTGCCAGCAGTTTAAGGACAGGGCGTGGCTACACCTTC,TRBV12-3/TRBV12-4,few,13,TRBD1,TRBJ1-2
CASSEFGLAPSYEQYF,TGCGCCAGCAGTGAGTTCGGACTAGCGCCTTCCTACGAGCAGTACTTC,TRBV10-2,many,16,TRBD2,TRBJ2-7
CASSLVFLGTSRSDTQYF,TGTGCCAGCAGCTTGGTTTTTTTGGGGACTAGCCGGTCGGATACGCAGTATTTT,TRBV11-2,.,18,TRBD2,TRBJ2-3
CASSKRQGITYEQYF,TGTGCCAGCAGCAAACGACAGGGGATAACCTACGAGCAGTACTTC,TRBV5-4,few,15,TRBD1,TRBJ2-7
CASSLDGGGTGYTF,TGTGCCAGCAGCTTAGATGGTGGGGGTACGGGCTACACCTTC,TRBV7-9,few,14,.,TRBJ1-2
CASSLEGQGWSTDTQYF,TGTGCCAGCAGCTTAGAAGGACAGGGGTGGAGCACAGATACGCAGTATTTT,TRBV7-2,few,17,TRBD1,TRBJ2-3
CASSLGLAGAAPINEQFF,TGTGCCAGCAGCTTGGGACTAGCGGGGGCCGCTCCCATAAATGAGCAGTTCTTC,TRBV7-9,.,18,TRBD2,TRBJ2-1
CASSQGDFGSQFF,TGTGCCAGCAGCCAGGGGGACTTCGGGTCTCAGTTCTTC,TRBV3-1,.,13,.,TRBJ2-1
CASSQEREGFYHNEQFF,TGTGCCAGCAGCCAAGAACGGGAGGGTTTCTATCACAATGAGCAGTTCTTC,TRBV14,.,17,TRBD2,TRBJ2-1
CASSQGTTSGRGEQYF,TGTGCCAGCAGCCAAGGGACGACTAGCGGGAGGGGGGAGCAGTACTTC,TRBV3-1,.,16,TRBD2,TRBJ2-7
CASTPLTGSYNEQFF,TGTGCCAGCACCCCTCTAACGGGCTCCTACAATGAGCAGTTCTTC,TRBV11-2,.,15,.,TRBJ2-1
CATSDFKTGLYNEQFF,TGTGCCACCAGTGACTTTAAGACAGGACTCTACAATGAGCAGTTCTTC,TRBV24-1,few,16,.,TRBJ2-1
CASSLVPILAGDTDTQYF,TGTGCCAGCAGCCTCGTACCCATACTAGCGGGGGACACAGATACGCAGTATTTT,TRBV7-2,once,18,TRBD2,TRBJ2-3
CASNTSGGLNEQFF,TGTGCCAGCAACACTAGCGGGGGGCTCAATGAGCAGTTCTTC,TRBV12-3/TRBV12-4,many,14,TRBD2,TRBJ2-1
CASSESPGLEAFF,TGTGCCAGCAGTGAATCCCCGGGGCTTGAAGCTTTCTTT,TRBV25-1,.,13,.,TRBJ1-1
CASSSRDRAPPNEQFF,TGTGCCAGCAGCTCACGAGACAGGGCCCCCCCCAATGAGCAGTTCTTC,TRBV7-8,few,16,TRBD1,TRBJ2-1
CASAPQGYEQYF,TGTGCCAGCGCACCACAGGGGTACGAGCAGTACTTC,TRBV18,.,12,TRBD1,TRBJ2-7
CASSVPWGASYGYTF,TGTGCCAGCAGCGTACCGTGGGGCGCAAGCTATGGCTACACCTTC,TRBV6-2/TRBV6-3,few,15,.,TRBJ1-2
CASSERSSGNYNEQFF,TGCGCCAGCAGCGAACGGTCTAGCGGGAACTACAATGAGCAGTTCTTC,TRBV4-1,.,16,TRBD2,TRBJ2-1
CSVVTRPVEAFF,TGCAGCGTTGTTACCAGGCCTGTTGAAGCTTTCTTT,TRBV29-1,few,12,.,TRBJ1-1
CSASFGRGETQYF,TGCAGTGCTAGTTTCGGAAGGGGAGAGACCCAGTACTTC,TRBV20-1,.,13,.,TRBJ2-5
CASSQRDHHHEQYF,TGTGCCAGCAGCCAACGCGACCACCATCACGAGCAGTACTTC,TRBV3-1,few,14,.,TRBJ2-7
CASSEARVYEQYF,TGTGCCAGCAGTGAAGCCCGAGTCTACGAGCAGTACTTC,TRBV6-1,once,13,.,TRBJ2-7
CAMGQGYEQFF,TGTGCCATGGGACAGGGATATGAGCAGTTCTTC,TRBV10-3,few,11,TRBD1,TRBJ2-1
CASSLARTIEAFF,TGTGCCAGCAGCTTAGCCCGGACGATTGAAGCTTTCTTT,TRBV7-9,few,13,.,TRBJ1-1
CASSRSANYQETQYF,TGTGCCAGCAGTCGATCGGCAAACTACCAAGAGACCCAGTACTTC,TRBV6-1,few,15,.,TRBJ2-5
CVSSQPGLAGENNEQFF,TGTGTCAGCAGCCAACCGGGACTAGCGGGAGAAAATAATGAGCAGTTCTTC,TRBV13,.,17,TRBD2,TRBJ2-1
CASSRGRVHQLNTEAFF,TGTGCCAGCAGTCGGGGGAGGGTACACCAACTGAACACTGAAGCTTTCTTT,TRBV6-1,few,17,.,TRBJ1-1
CSARGLAGGPSSYEQYF,TGCAGTGCTAGAGGACTAGCGGGAGGGCCAAGCTCCTACGAGCAGTACTTC,TRBV20-1,few,17,TRBD2,TRBJ2-7
CASSSGLGSGSYEQYF,TGTGCCAGCAGTTCCGGTCTCGGTAGCGGGTCCTACGAGCAGTACTTC,TRBV28,few,16,TRBD2,TRBJ2-7
CASSIGGGTDTQYF,TGCGCCAGCAGTATCGGCGGGGGCACAGATACGCAGTATTTT,TRBV19,few,14,.,TRBJ2-3
CASSQLARTSGINEQFF,TGTGCCAGCAGCCAATTAGCAAGGACTAGCGGGATAAATGAGCAGTTCTTC,TRBV3-1,few,17,TRBD2,TRBJ2-1